Below, 11 T cell receptor beta chains from the same sample are listed, as sequenced in a study of T cells in Graves' hyperthyroidism and ophthalmopathy. RNA transcripts yielded amplified TCR beta CDR3 regions. Using the HTBI primer set, a first-round RT-PCR was run on the TCR CDR3. TCRdb analysed the multiplex PCR reads with MiXCR anew, one entry per CDR3 protein. The sample has around 300,000 distinct CDR3 sequences, 12% to 15% seen once; the top ten hold roughly 7.9%. The sequencing input was blood. These receptors were taken from a woman aged 35 to 49 with Graves' hyperthyroidism.

This clonotype was seen repeatedly, ten times or more. The V and J genes are TRBV2 and TRBJ1-2; maybe TRBD1 (5 bases). Between the trimmed V and J ends, which lost 4 bases and 2 bases, there was a span of 17 bases. The germline V gene has CDR1 SNHLY and CDR2 FYNNEI. This CDR3 is 16 amino acids long. Here the CDR3 reads CASSGGDGRLNYGYTF. CDR3 bases: TGTGCCAGCAGTGGGGGGGACGGCCGATTAAACTATGGCTACACCTTC.

This clonotype was counted many times. The chain links TRBV11-2 to TRBJ1-2; D is ambiguous. Trimming cost V 1 base and J 4 bases, with 10 bases left between them. The CDR3 totals 14 residues. Germline CDR1 SGHAT, CDR2 FQNNGV. CDR3 coding DNA: TGTGCCAGCAGCTTAGGAATAGGACCCTATGGCTACACCTTC. Translation: CASSLGIGPYGYTF.

Ten or more counts support this clonotype. The chain employs TRBV9 and TRBJ2-1, with 12 bases lining up with TRBD2. Looked up from germline, CDR1 is SGDLS and CDR2 is YYNGEE. J was trimmed by 6 bases and V by 4 bases; bases with no gene match: 5. This CDR3 comprises 15 residues. The CDR3 protein is CASSSLAGGTNEQFF. In DNA, the CDR3 is TGTGCCAGCAGCTCGCTAGCGGGAGGGACCAATGAGCAGTTCTTC.

Many counts were recorded for this clonotype. V and J are TRBV29-1 and TRBJ2-5; D may be TRBD1 (5 bases). V lost 0 bases, J lost 5 bases, and 28 bases lay in between. The CDR3 is 19 amino acids. Germline V gene sequence: CDR1 SQVTM, CDR2 ANQGSEA. As DNA, the CDR3 is TGCAGCGTTGAAGAACTAAGCTTAGGGGTCAGGCCGAAAGGGGAGACCCAGTACTTC. Protein sequence: CSVEELSLGVRPKGETQYF.

This clonotype was found many times. The chain couples TRBV6-1 to TRBJ1-5, with no clear D. Germline loops: CDR1 MNHNS, CDR2 SASEGT. V dropped 3 bases and J dropped 0 bases, with 3 bases sitting between them. The CDR3 consists of 13 residues. The CDR3 sequence: CASSDNSNQPQHF. The CDR3 coding sequence is TGTGCCAGCAGTGATAATAGCAATCAGCCCCAGCATTTT.

This clonotype occurred many times. This rearrangement joins TRBV6-5 to TRBJ2-1, with D tentatively TRBD1 (5 bases). V gave up 2 bases and J gave up 2 bases, with 13 bases separating them. Germline V gene data show CDR1 as MNHEY and CDR2 as SVGAGI. This CDR3 comprises 16 residues. DNA of the CDR3: TGTGCCAGCAGTTACGGGATAGCCAGGGCCTACAATGAGCAGTTCTTC. This translates into CASSYGIARAYNEQFF.

This clonotype has ten or more counts. This chain links TRBV6-5 with TRBJ2-7, with 7 bases that match TRBD2. Germline V gene sequence: CDR1 MNHEY, CDR2 SVGAGI. Trimming took 0 bases from V and 5 from J; bases not matched to a gene: 13. The CDR3 is made up of 17 amino acids. CDR3 DNA: TGTGCCAGCAGTTACTCGCATAGTGGGAGGGCGGGCCACGAGCAGTACTTC. Protein sequence: CASSYSHSGRAGHEQYF.

This clonotype was recorded at least ten times. The V gene is TRBV6-1, the J gene TRBJ2-1; the match to TRBD2 covers 14 bases. Per the germline V gene, CDR1 is MNHNS and CDR2 is SASEGT. V lost 7 bases to trimming and J lost 0 bases; unmatched junction nucleotides: 5. The CDR3 runs to 17 residues. The CDR3 here is CASTAGTSGSSYNEQFF. CDR3 nucleotides: TGTGCCAGCACGGCCGGGACTAGCGGGAGCTCCTACAATGAGCAGTTCTTC.

This clonotype has ten or more counts. V is TRBV2 and J is TRBJ2-7; unclear D gene. The germline V gene has CDR1 SNHLY and CDR2 FYNNEI. The length of the CDR3 is 13 residues. Trimming took 7 bases from V and 0 from J, leaving 10 bases between them. The CDR3 DNA is TGTGCCAGCACTGGGGTCAGCTCCTACGAGCAGTACTTC. This sequence encodes CASTGVSSYEQYF.

The table lists this clonotype with many counts. The chain uses TRBV30 and TRBJ1-5; perhaps TRBD1 as D (5 bases). CDR3 length equals 13 residues. CDR1 is GTSNPN, CDR2 SVGIG, per germline (reference sequence). The V end was cut by 3 bases, the J end by 3 bases, with 9 bases between. CDR3 nucleotide sequence: TGTGCCTGGAGCCTGGACACCAATCAGCCCCAGCATTTT. This codes for CAWSLDTNQPQHF.

The table lists this clonotype with many counts. This chain connects TRBV12-3 or TRBV12-4 to TRBJ2-1; no clear D. This CDR3 contains 13 residues. Between the trimmed V and J ends, which lost 3 bases and 9 bases, there was a span of 12 bases. CDR3 in DNA: TGTGCCAGCAGTTTCAGAAGTGGTAGTGAGCAGTTCTTC. This codes for CASSFRSGSEQFF.